This T cell receptor beta chain was profiled in a study of T-cell memory formation after mild COVID-19 (dated by TCRdb to the early 2020s). A note on the overall study: Most TCR sequence clusters were specific to one of the two donors. T-cell clones expanding and contracting after mild COVID-19 in two donors were tracked by longitudinal TCRalpha and TCRbeta repertoire sequencing. The cohort comprised two young, previously healthy adult volunteers, one female and one male.

Ficoll-Paque density gradient centrifugation was used to isolate PBMCs. Sequencing was carried out with an Illumina NovaSeq 6000. Using 5'RACE with constant-segment primers, TCRalpha and TCRbeta cDNA libraries were constructed, with sample barcodes and unique molecular identifiers added in the process. RNA was extracted from every sample with Trizol reagent. Libraries were amplified in two PCR steps, with a second sample barcode and Illumina TruSeq adapters added in the second step. Sequencing of the libraries was done on an Illumina NovaSeq, producing 2 x 150 bp paired-end reads. Processing in the source paper ran as follows. With migec v1.2.7, reads were demultiplexed and then collapsed into UMI-guided consensus sequences. Using mixcr v2.1.11, UMI consensuses were aligned to TRA and TRB V and J templates and then assembled into clonotypes. A clonotype was counted as expanded or contracted only if both edgeR and NoisET called the change significant, with noise models trained on biological replicates. edgeR calls used a false discovery rate-adjusted p below 0.01 and a log2 fold-change threshold of 1. PCA with hierarchical clustering of max-normalized trajectories of the 1000 most abundant clonotypes was used as exploratory dynamics analysis. Separately sequenced CD4+ and CD8+ repertoires were used to assign the CD4 or CD8 phenotype of responding clones. Using fastp trimming at Q25 and MiXCR clonotype assembly, TCRdb reanalyzed the public sequencing data and kept in-frame beta chains. CDR3 protein duplicates are merged, each entry listing the most common genes and DNA. The V and J calls reflect TCRdb's pipeline rather than the authors' work. Recorded for this sample are 180,000 or so distinct CDR3 sequences; roughly 10% of them occurred a single time. More than 3.5% of the sample is taken by the ten largest.

Broad study findings and their caveats: Some responding clones were detected in pre-infection memory, suggesting pre-existing cross-reactive memory T cells joined the SARS-CoV-2 response. The study included only a couple of mild cases, and larger cohorts that include severe cases with pre-infection samples were judged to be necessary. SARS-CoV-2 specificity of the second-wave clones peaking on day 37 was not confirmed. Contracting CD4+ clones were found mainly in CM and EM memory subsets, while CD8+ clones were enriched in EMRA. Balanced CD4/CD8 phenotypes were observed for clones contracting from day 15 to 85, whereas a bias towards CD4+ was observed for a second wave of clones expanding from day 15 to 37.

As concerns this clonotype: The clone's antigen remains unknown. No base quality information exists; no much larger clone differs at one position.

The receptor was derived from a man aged 18 to 30 who had mild COVID-19 (a few samples of this study predate the infection). The sample titles of this study are shuffled in the database, so cell type and time point are left out; the donor was told from shared clones. Sequencing was done on a sample of PBMCs or a T cell subset sorted from them (not recorded which).

The DNA sequence reads TGCAGCGGGCGTCCTAGCGGCAATGAGCAGTTCTTC. Its product reads: CSGRPSGNEQFF. The rearrangement joined TRBV29-1 to TRBJ2-1, with 7 bases in between that match TRBD2. There are 12 amino acids in the CDR3, from cysteine to phenylalanine inclusive. Just CDR3 DNA is preserved here, 36 bases in frame from base 1. Looking up the germline V gene yields CDR1 SQVTM and CDR2 ANQGSEA. Trimming leaves V shorter by 7 bases and J shorter by 6 bases, with the junction holding 6 bases beyond the gene matches.